These 4 T cell receptor beta chains originate from one sample sequenced in a study of blood T cells in healthy people across ages. A second PCR, run for about 7 to 11 cycles, used a sample-barcoded 5' primer plus a J-beta primer mix. TCRdb re-called the 5' RACE reads through MiXCR, storing one row per CDR3 protein. This sample has about 1.8 million distinct CDR3 sequences; less than 50% occur once, and the top ten carry 2% to 2.5%. The sample was blood. Receptor source: a woman aged 35 to 49 in good health.

In its sample, this clonotype was seen a few times. The chain links TRBV28 to TRBJ2-3, with D hard to call. The V end was cut by 6 bases, the J end by 4 bases, with 8 bases between. This CDR3 region has 12 residues. Germline assignment: CDR1 MDHEN and CDR2 SYDVKM. CDR3 nucleotide sequence: TGTGCCAGCAGCTTAAAACCAGATACGCAGTATTTT. Translation: CASSLKPDTQYF.

This clonotype was picked up a small number of times. The V call is TRBV6-5, the J call TRBJ2-7; TRBD1 aligns across 10 bases. The J segment lost 5 bases and the V segment lost 6 bases, leaving 7 bases of the junction unmatched. The CDR3 sequence is 14 residues long. Germline lookup yields CDR1 MNHEY and CDR2 SVGAGI. CDR3 nucleotide sequence: TGTGCCAGCAGACCTGACAGGGGGCAGGACGAGCAGTACTTC. Translated, it gives CASRPDRGQDEQYF.

The chain uses TRBV7-2 and TRBJ2-1; maybe TRBD2 (6 bases). The tail of the sequence fits TRBJ2-7 better, so the J call may be wrong. The CDR3 sequence is 14 residues long. Looked up from germline, CDR1 is SGHTA and CDR2 is FQGNSA. The CDR3 DNA reads TGTGCCAGCGGTCGGGGGAACTCCTACAATGAGCAGTACTTC. As protein: CASGRGNSYNEQYF.

This clonotype was seen a handful of times. The J gene is TRBJ1-5, the V gene TRBV12-3 or TRBV12-4, with 8 positions matching TRBD1. V was pared by 4 bases and J by 5 bases, with 7 bases of the junction left unmatched. The CDR3 contains 15 residues. CDR3 region: CASSSRGTGDQPQHF. The DNA for the CDR3 is TGTGCCAGCAGTTCCCGAGGGACAGGAGATCAGCCCCAGCATTTT.